This T cell receptor beta chain came from a study of T cell therapy after organ transplantation. Study-wide results and caveats: Both transferred clonotypes and endogenous ones absent from products apparently reconstituted.

About this clone itself: Its specificity is unknown.

Time point given: 20-29 weeks after completion of therapy. Profiled with immunoSEQ multiplex PCR; TCRdb holds only in-frame clones, not every one. This sample has 17,000 or so clones, with over 75% found just once. The CDR3 runs 13 residues. Trimming removed 7 bases from V and 5 bases from J, with 17 bases in between. The germline V gene has CDR1 SQVTM and CDR2 ANQGSEA. The source was CD8+ T cells from blood, collected after autologous CMV-specific T cell therapy. V is TRBV29-1 and J is TRBJ1-2, with D possibly matching TRBD1 (5 bases). The sequence came from a human patient who had received a solid organ transplant and had CMV disease. Among the T cells, some may be from the graft donor. The CDR3 loop reads CSGGPGVEYGYTF. In DNA form, the CDR3 reads TGCAGCGGTGGCCCGGGGGTTGAATATGGCTACACCTTC. The full variable domain, its missing parts supplied by reference TRBV29-1 and TRBJ1-2, is SAVISQKPSRDICQRGTSLTIQCQVDSQVTMMFWYRQQPGQSLTLIATANQGSEATYESGFVIDKFPISRPNLTFSTLTVSNMSPEDSSIYLCSGGPGVEYGYTFGSGTRLTVV.